The subject of this entry is one T cell receptor (beta chain). The sample comes from a study of blood T cells in healthy people across ages. Primed by a sample-barcoded 5' primer and a J-beta primer mix, a second PCR proceeded for about 7 to 12 cycles. TCRdb used MiXCR to reprocess the 5' RACE reads, holding one entry per CDR3 protein. The repertoire holds 800,000 or so distinct CDR3 sequences, around a quarter seen once, with more than 3% in the top ten. The CDR3 loop spans 13 amino acids. The V gene's germline CDR1 is DFQATT and CDR2 SNEGSKA (reference sequence). These data were also filed under a second study, of T cells of mothers and their children.

The rearrangement uses TRBV20-1 and TRBJ2-5; D possibly corresponds to TRBD1 (6 bases). With the DNA end fitting TRBJ2-7 better, the J assignment may be wrong. Sequences were obtained from blood. The clonotype was recovered from a boy younger than 18 in good health. The CDR3 spells CSASPGAIYEQYF. The CDR3 nucleotides read TGCAGTGCTAGCCCAGGGGCGATCTACGAGCAGTACTTC.